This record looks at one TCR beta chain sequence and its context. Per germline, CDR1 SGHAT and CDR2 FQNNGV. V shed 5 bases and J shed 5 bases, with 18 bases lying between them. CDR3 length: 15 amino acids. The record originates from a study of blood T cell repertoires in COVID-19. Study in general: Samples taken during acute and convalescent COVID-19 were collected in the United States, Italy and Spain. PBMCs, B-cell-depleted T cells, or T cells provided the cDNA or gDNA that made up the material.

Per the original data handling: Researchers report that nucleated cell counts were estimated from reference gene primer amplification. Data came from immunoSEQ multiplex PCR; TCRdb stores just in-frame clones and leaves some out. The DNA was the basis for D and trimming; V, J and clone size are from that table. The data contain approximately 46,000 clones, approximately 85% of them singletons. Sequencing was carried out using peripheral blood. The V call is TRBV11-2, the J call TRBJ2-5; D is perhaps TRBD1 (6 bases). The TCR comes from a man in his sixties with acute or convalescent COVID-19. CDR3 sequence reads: CASSHRQGPRETQYF. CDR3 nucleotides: TGTGCCAGCAGCCATAGGCAGGGGCCGAGGGAGACCCAGTACTTC.